The entry below describes one TCR beta chain. Its matching antigen is unknown. Trimming left V 7 bases short and J 3 bases short, with 7 bases between. The CDR3 has 10 amino acids. Germline V lookup: CDR1 DFQATT, CDR2 SNEGSKA (reference sequence). This sample is part of a study of OX40 agonist ivuxolimab in advanced cancers. Here immunoSEQ multiplex PCR was the method, and the copy in TCRdb shows in-frame clones only, minus some. The repertoire holds approximately 74,000 clones, with roughly 82% as singletons. Autoimmune disease history or systemic immunosuppression led to patient exclusion. General study points: Patients who responded partially at 0.1-3.0 mg/kg showed clonal expansion ranking among the lowest.

The sample in question was CD4+ or CD8+ T cells sorted from blood, obtained in a trial of the OX40 agonist ivuxolimab. This TCR came from an adult with an advanced solid tumor such as melanoma, head and neck, liver or kidney cancer. This chain joins TRBV20-1 and TRBJ2-7, with unresolved D. DNA of the CDR3: TGCAGTGTTGAGGACTACGAGCAGTACTTC. Protein: CSVEDYEQYF.